This record looks at one T cell receptor (beta chain) sequence and its context. The repertoire was sequenced with immunoSEQ multiplex PCR; TCRdb's copy has only in-frame clones and lacks some. The table lists 50,000 to 60,000 clones, approximately 86% of them singletons. This sample stems from a study of blood T cell repertoires in COVID-19. Study-level information: From T cells, B-cell-depleted T cells, or PBMCs came the material, which was cDNA or gDNA.

This CDR3 region has 14 residues. The germline CDR1 and CDR2 sequences are SGHVS and FQNEAQ. Trimming removed 3 bases from V and 0 bases from J, with 9 bases in between. This TCR was recovered from a man aged 35 to 55 with acute or convalescent COVID-19. The rearrangement links TRBV7-8 to TRBJ2-7; a possible D gene is TRBD2 (5 bases). Sequences were obtained from peripheral blood. CDR3 amino acids: CASSFRGNSYEQYF. CDR3 DNA sequence: TGTGCCAGCAGCTTTCGAGGGAACTCCTACGAGCAGTACTTC.